The present TCR beta chain was sequenced within a study of T cells in Graves' hyperthyroidism and ophthalmopathy. Researchers took RNA transcripts and amplified the TCR beta CDR3 regions from them. The HTBI set primed first-round TCR CDR3 RT-PCR. MiXCR was run by TCRdb on the multiplex PCR reads, yielding one entry per CDR3 protein. The profile shows about 610,000 distinct CDR3 sequences, approximately 14% of them singletons. This clonotype has ten or more counts. Its antigen remains unidentified. Study-level results: Most clonotypes expanded in thyroid above 0.001 were likewise present in blood.

Germline CDR1 and CDR2: SNHLY and FYNNEI. The CDR3 has 14 residues. Trimming took off 7 bases at V and 7 bases at J, with 20 bases between the two ends. J is TRBJ2-7 and V is TRBV2; D is undetermined. The specimen was blood. This sequence was found in a woman aged 40 to 50 with Graves' ophthalmopathy. CDR3 bases: TGTGCCAGCATCCCACGACTCCGGTTTGGGGAGCAGTACTTC. Residues: CASIPRLRFGEQYF.